These 25 T cell receptor beta chains share one sample of origin, sequenced in a study of shared clonotypes between healthy human individuals. Selected positively for CCR7 and CD45RO-negative, naive CD8 cells excluded terminally differentiated effector memory CD45RA+ cells. Sequencing used immunoSEQ multiplex PCR; TCRdb keeps in-frame clones, though not all of them. Found here are approximately 1.9 million clones, 80% to 95% of them singletons; the top ten hold 1.5% to 2%. The specimen sequenced was naive CD8+ T cells from PBMCs. Receptor source: a man aged 18 to 30 in good health. Some clones in this sample may be carry-over from other donors' samples.

This chain joins TRBV7-9 and TRBJ1-5, with 9 bases aligning to TRBD1. The V and J ends lost 5 bases and 3 bases, in that order; junction bases with no gene match: 2. Looked up from germline, CDR1 is SEHNR and CDR2 is FQNEAQ (reference sequence). The CDR3 covers 14 residues. Here the CDR3 DNA reads TGTGCCAGCAGCCGGACAGGGGCCAATCAGCCCCAGCATTTT. Its translation is CASSRTGANQPQHF.

The CDR3 nucleotides are TGTGCCAGCAGTTACTTTCGGGGGGCCGGGGAGCTGTTTTTT. Amino acid sequence: CASSYFRGAGELFF. J is TRBJ2-2 and V is TRBV6-5, with 7 bases matching TRBD2. Germline V gene sequence: CDR1 MNHEY, CDR2 SVGAGI. Trimming cost V 1 base and J 6 bases; bases outside gene matches: 2. This CDR3 region has 14 residues.

This chain uses TRBV19 with TRBJ2-3; no reliable D call. CDR1 is LNHDA and CDR2 is SQIVND in the germline V gene (reference sequence). V lost 6 bases, J lost 0 bases, and 16 bases lay in between. The CDR3 is made up of 16 amino acids. CDR3 nucleotide sequence: TGTGCCAGTAGCTCCCGGTGGGGTGGGAGCACAGATACGCAGTATTTT. It translates to CASSSRWGGSTDTQYF.

The rearrangement links TRBV9 to TRBJ2-1; D may be TRBD1 or TRBD2 (5 bases each). Germline V gene data show CDR1 as SGDLS and CDR2 as YYNGEE. The CDR3 extends over 18 amino acids. V gave up 6 bases and J gave up 3 bases, with 25 bases separating them. This CDR3 is CASNNEVYRDGNYNEQFF. CDR3 sequence (DNA): TGTGCCAGCAACAACGAGGTTTACCGGGACGGCAACTACAATGAGCAGTTCTTC.

V is TRBV27 and J is TRBJ1-2; TRBD1 aligns across 9 bases. From germline, CDR1 is MNHEY and CDR2 SMNVEV (reference sequence). This CDR3 contains 15 residues. J gave up 6 bases and V 4 bases, and 9 bases lay outside the gene matches. As DNA, the CDR3 is TGTGCCAGCAGTTCCACAGGGGGCGCGGCTAATGGCTACACCTTC. Its translation: CASSSTGGAANGYTF.

In nucleotides, the CDR3 is TGTGCCAGCAGCTTCTCGAACACCGGGGAGCTGTTTTTT. Protein product: CASSFSNTGELFF. The chain carries TRBV7-3 and TRBJ2-2; D is unresolved. Deletions cut 3 bases from V and 0 bases from J, with 2 bases between. CDR3 length: 13 amino acids. Germline V gene sequence: CDR1 SGHTA, CDR2 FQGTGA.

Regarding this clone: Other DNA sequences of this sample code for an identical CDR3. V and J are TRBV28 and TRBJ2-1, with D uncertain. Germline V CDR1 and CDR2: MDHEN, SYDVKM. The germline V and J ends were trimmed by 2 bases and 5 bases, with 10 bases remaining between them. This CDR3 is 14 amino acids long. CDR3 in DNA: TGTGCCAGCAGTTTACTGGCGCTTAACAATGAGCAGTTCTTC. Its translation is CASSLLALNNEQFF. Combining the CDR3 with reference TRBV28 and TRBJ2-1 gives the whole variable domain DVKVTQSSRYLVKRTGEKVFLECVQDMDHENMFWYRQDPGLGLRLIYFSYDVKMKEKGDIPEGYSVSREKKERFSLILESASTNQTSMYLCASSLLALNNEQFFGPGTRLTVL.

The chain recombines TRBV2 with TRBJ2-7, with D unresolved. Germline V gene sequence: CDR1 SNHLY, CDR2 FYNNEI. The V and J ends lost 4 bases and 2 bases respectively, with 12 bases between them. The CDR3 runs to 14 residues. CDR3 residues: CASSGKRAPYEQYF. The DNA of the CDR3 is TGTGCCAGCAGTGGGAAAAGGGCCCCCTACGAGCAGTACTTC.

The rearrangement joins TRBV6-4 to TRBJ2-3, with TRBD1 as a possible D gene (7 bases). The CDR3 sequence is 14 residues long. Trimming left V 6 bases short and J 4 bases short, with 14 bases between. CDR1 and CDR2 (germline): MRHNA, SNTAGT. For the CDR3, the DNA is TGTGCCAGCAGGGCGGGACAGCTCGCAGATACGCAGTATTTT. This codes for CASRAGQLADTQYF.

The chain employs TRBV4-2 and TRBJ2-3; D uncertain. V lost 0 bases, J lost 1 base, and 17 bases lay in between. In germline, CDR1 is LGHNA, CDR2 YNFKEQ. The length of the CDR3 is 18 residues. CDR3 DNA sequence: TGTGCCAGCAGCCAAGACGGGTTTACTATACCTCGCACAGATACGCAGTATTTT. Translation: CASSQDGFTIPRTDTQYF.

The rearrangement links TRBV9 to TRBJ2-7; D might be TRBD2 (6 bases). Deletions cut 4 bases from V and 5 bases from J, with 22 bases between. CDR3 length equals 16 residues. Germline V gene lookup returns CDR1 SGDLS and CDR2 YYNGEE. The CDR3 DNA follows: TGTGCCAGCAGCCTCGTCGGGAGAGTAGCTTTCCACGAGCAGTACTTC. Translation gives CASSLVGRVAFHEQYF.

The chain couples TRBV9 to TRBJ2-2, with D possibly being TRBD2 (6 bases). Trimming took 4 bases from V and 1 from J, leaving 14 bases between them. The germline V gene has CDR1 SGDLS and CDR2 YYNGEE. The CDR3 loop spans 16 amino acids. CDR3 bases: TGTGCCAGCAGCCCCCGTAGCGGCAAGAACACCGGGGAGCTGTTTTTT. Encoded protein: CASSPRSGKNTGELFF.

This clone was detected once. The chain is built from TRBV15 and TRBJ2-2; D call uncertain. Trimming pared 1 base from V and 7 bases from J, leaving 13 bases between. This CDR3 has 15 residues. Germline V lookup: CDR1 LNHNV, CDR2 YYDKDF (reference sequence). The CDR3 spells CATSRVDVSGGELFF. CDR3 DNA sequence: TGTGCCACCAGCAGAGTGGACGTGTCCGGCGGGGAGCTGTTTTTT.

Of note for this clone: The same CDR3 is also encoded by other DNA sequences in this sample. The gene calls are TRBV27 and TRBJ1-1; D is unclear. V was cut by 0 bases and J by 1 base, with 6 bases left in between. The CDR3 has 14 residues. The V gene's germline CDR1 is MNHEY and CDR2 SMNVEV (reference sequence). The chain's CDR3 is CASSLSGRNTEAFF. The CDR3 DNA follows: TGTGCCAGCAGTTTATCGGGCCGGAACACTGAAGCTTTCTTT.

The chain carries TRBV6-5 and TRBJ2-7; D is uncertain. From germline, CDR1 is MNHEY and CDR2 SVGAGI. The CDR3 runs 15 residues. Trimming left V 0 bases short and J 1 base short, with 10 bases between. The CDR3 nucleotides read TGTGCCAGCAGTTACTCCATTCTGGGATCCTACGAGCAGTACTTC. Protein sequence: CASSYSILGSYEQYF.

V is TRBV27 and J is TRBJ1-2; weak D call: TRBD1 (5 bases). Germline CDR1 is MNHEY and CDR2 is SMNVEV (reference sequence). Trimming pared 8 bases from V and 3 bases from J, leaving 10 bases between. The CDR3 has 12 amino acids. The CDR3 here is CASRGTDYGYTF. In nucleotides, the CDR3 is TGTGCCAGCCGCGGGACGGACTATGGCTACACCTTC.

V and J are TRBV27 and TRBJ2-5; D is perhaps TRBD1 (6 bases). Trimming removed 5 bases at V and 0 bases at J, with 16 bases between. The germline CDR1 and CDR2 sequences are MNHEY and SMNVEV (reference sequence). The CDR3 covers 16 residues. The CDR3 sequence: CASSPNRVAYQETQYF. The CDR3 DNA reads TGTGCCAGCAGTCCCAACAGGGTCGCGTACCAAGAGACCCAGTACTTC.

The chain uses TRBV9 and TRBJ1-2; possibly TRBD1 for D (5 bases). The CDR3 is made up of 14 amino acids. V was trimmed by 2 bases and J by 4 bases, leaving 12 bases between them. In germline, CDR1 is SGDLS, CDR2 YYNGEE. CDR3 residues: CASSVGAEGYGYTF. The CDR3 region has the DNA TGTGCCAGCAGCGTTGGGGCAGAGGGCTATGGCTACACCTTC.

This clone came up once. The gene calls are TRBV6-1 and TRBJ1-2; D gene ambiguous. CDR1 and CDR2 (germline): MNHNS, SASEGT. V was trimmed by 1 base and J by 0 bases, leaving 6 bases between them. The CDR3 length is 14 residues. The CDR3 nucleotides are TGTGCCAGCAGTGAAGGGGGAGCTAACTATGGCTACACCTTC. The encoded protein is CASSEGGANYGYTF.

This chain uses TRBV27 with TRBJ2-3; 10 bases are shared with TRBD1. Germline CDR1 and CDR2: MNHEY and SMNVEV (reference sequence). J was trimmed by 6 bases and V by 6 bases; bases with no gene match: 24. The CDR3 runs to 20 residues. As DNA, the CDR3 is TGTGCCAGCAGCCGGGACAGGGGTCCCCCTTTGAAGCGGGATCCCGATACGCAGTATTTT. Translating gives CASSRDRGPPLKRDPDTQYF.

The CDR3 loop reads CAISDGAITEAFF. The CDR3 DNA follows: TGTGCCATCAGTGACGGCGCGATAACTGAAGCTTTCTTT. The V call is TRBV10-3, the J call TRBJ1-1; D uncertain. The V gene's germline CDR1 is ENHRY and CDR2 SYGVKD. CDR3 length equals 13 residues. V was shortened by 3 bases and J by 5 bases, with 10 bases between the two germline ends.

The genes are TRBV6-6 and TRBJ1-1; D is ambiguous. Germline CDR1 and CDR2: MNHNY and SVGAGI (reference sequence). V was shortened by 7 bases and J by 5 bases, with 17 bases between the two germline ends. This CDR3 has 14 amino acids. The CDR3 reads CASTLGWGLTEAFF. CDR3 coding DNA: TGTGCCAGCACCTTAGGGTGGGGATTGACTGAAGCTTTCTTT.

V usage is TRBV7-9 and J usage is TRBJ2-4; the match to TRBD2 covers 8 bases. This CDR3 region has 14 residues. With 7 bases clipped from V and 1 base from J, the junction kept 3 bases outside the gene matches. Germline values: CDR1 SEHNR, CDR2 FQNEAQ (reference sequence). CDR3 sequence: CASKSGSAKNIQYF. In nucleotides, the CDR3 is TGTGCCAGCAAAAGCGGGAGCGCCAAAAACATTCAGTACTTC.

The chain carries TRBV9 and TRBJ2-2; perhaps TRBD1 as D (5 bases). The CDR3 length is 14 residues. CDR1 is SGDLS, CDR2 YYNGEE, per germline. V lost 0 bases, J lost 6 bases, and 9 bases lay in between. DNA of the CDR3: TGTGCCAGCAGCGTAGGGGGCCGGTCCGGGGAGCTGTTTTTT. This codes for CASSVGGRSGELFF.

As concerns this clone: This sample includes further DNA sequences coding for the same CDR3. This chain connects TRBV27 to TRBJ2-2; D ambiguous. Between the trimmed V and J ends, which lost 8 bases and 6 bases, there was a span of 7 bases. The CDR3 spans 11 residues. Germline-derived CDR1 and CDR2 are MNHEY and SMNVEV (reference sequence). CDR3 loop: CASSTSGELFF. The CDR3 DNA reads TGTGCCAGCTCCACCTCCGGGGAGCTGTTTTTT.